This TCR beta chain was retrieved from a study of cytomegalovirus exposure and HLA in healthy donors. Findings of the study overall: A missense variant in DCLRE1C was later tied to TCR beta V- and J-gene trimming. Most TCR sequences proved rare, with some public TCRs found in many donors.

Germline V gene sequence: CDR1 SGHVS, CDR2 FQNEAQ. The CDR3 consists of 13 residues. Trimming cost V 1 base and J 3 bases, with 6 bases left between them. A multiplex PCR was run with 60 Vbeta primers and 13 Jbeta primers. Assay used: immunoSEQ multiplex PCR; TCRdb lists only in-frame clones, some missing. The sample comprises 200,000 to 250,000 clones, 75% to 90% of which are singletons, and 0.71% rests with the top ten. Worth noting for this clone: The antigen remains unidentified.

This receptor was identified in a boy aged 2 to 10 in good health and CMV-seronegative. The sample taken for sequencing was PBMCs. The rearrangement uses TRBV7-8 and TRBJ1-2, with unresolved D. CDR3 in DNA: TGTGCCAGCAGCTTAGACCGGGACTATGGCTACACCTTC. Translation: CASSLDRDYGYTF. The variable domain in full, completed from reference TRBV7-8 and TRBJ1-2, reads GAGVSQSPRYKVAKRGQDVALRCDPISGHVSLFWYQQALGQGPEFLTYFQNEAQLDKSGLPSDRFFAERPEGSVSTLKIQRTQQEDSAVYLCASSLDRDYGYTFGSGTRLTVV.